Sequencing of this T cell receptor beta chain was carried out in a study of cytomegalovirus exposure and HLA in healthy donors. Germline trimming cut 1 base from V and 3 bases from J; bases unmatched to any gene: 2. CDR1 and CDR2 from the germline V gene are SGHRS and YFSETQ. The CDR3 runs to 15 residues. The PCR made use of 60 Vbeta and 13 Jbeta primers. Only in-frame clones appear in the TCRdb table, and some are missing; sequencing was by immunoSEQ multiplex PCR. The sample contains under 250,000 clones, approximately 78% of which appear only once. The V and J genes are TRBV5-1 and TRBJ2-3, with 10 bases that match TRBD2. The material sequenced was PBMCs. The sequence was collected from a male donor in good health and CMV-seronegative. CDR3 sequence: CASSLPSGRTDTQYF. Written as DNA, the CDR3 is TGCGCCAGCAGCTTGCCTAGCGGGAGAACAGATACGCAGTATTTT.